The 4 T cell receptor beta chains in this list originate from one sample, sequenced in a study of CD8 T cells in ankylosing spondylitis. TCRdb called the 5' RACE reads again in MiXCR, with one record for every CDR3 protein. This sample yields some 250,000 distinct CDR3 sequences, of which 24% are seen a single time; over 0.55% belongs to the top ten. Material for sequencing was blood, either unsorted or a sorted T cell fraction (not recorded which). Source of these receptors: a male donor with ankylosing spondylitis or in good health (not recorded which).

There are many counts of this clonotype. The rearrangement joins TRBV20-1 to TRBJ2-1, with 11 positions matching TRBD2. This CDR3 has 15 residues. The V gene's germline CDR1 is DFQATT and CDR2 SNEGSKA (reference sequence). The J segment lost 9 bases and the V segment lost 6 bases, leaving 13 bases of the junction unmatched. CDR3 nucleotides: TGCAGTGCCAGATCTACTAGCGGGGGAGGGGGTGAGCAGTTCTTC. Translating gives CSARSTSGGGGEQFF.

This clonotype occurred many times. The rearrangement uses TRBV14 and TRBJ2-2, with a weak D call TRBD2 (6 bases). V lost 0 bases to trimming and J lost 4 bases, with 9 bases between them. CDR1 is SGHDN, CDR2 FVKESK, per germline. This CDR3 contains 15 residues. The CDR3 coding sequence is TGTGCCAGCAGCCAAGACCTAGCGTCCACCGGGGAGCTGTTTTTT. This gives the protein CASSQDLASTGELFF.

This sequence joins TRBV9 and TRBJ2-2, with D possibly TRBD1 on 6 matching bases. The CDR3 is 14 amino acids. Trimming took off 9 bases at V and 1 base at J, with 13 bases between the two ends. The V gene's germline CDR1 is SGDLS and CDR2 YYNGEE. CDR3 amino acids: CATGPDRNTGELFF. In nucleotides, the CDR3 is TGTGCCACCGGACCGGACAGGAACACCGGGGAGCTGTTTTTT.

This chain uses TRBV4-1 with TRBJ2-7; D perhaps matches TRBD2 (6 bases). The V end was cut by 6 bases, the J end by 8 bases, with 17 bases between. The V gene's germline CDR1 is MGHRA and CDR2 YSYEKL. The CDR3 length is 13 residues. Here the CDR3 reads CASSLLPGGKQYF. CDR3 coding DNA: TGCGCCAGCAGTCTACTACCGGGCGGGAAGCAGTACTTC.